The text below deals with one T cell receptor beta chain. This sample is part of a study of response to subunit inactivated influenza vaccine. The CDR3 consists of 12 residues. Germline loops: CDR1 SGHKS, CDR2 YYEKEE (reference sequence). V was shortened by 4 bases and J by 7 bases, with 11 bases between the two germline ends. From the RT-PCR reads, TCRdb called clonotypes with MiXCR, one entry per CDR3 protein. The top ten hold 7.8% of the sample, which has a few hundred thousand distinct CDR3 sequences, more than 9% seen once. Sequenced material: non-naive T cells sorted from PBMCs, taken less than 15 days before vaccination. The chain carries TRBV5-5 and TRBJ1-1; possible D gene TRBD1, 6 bases. The receptor's source is a man between 50 and 59 years old who received an inactivated influenza vaccine. The CDR3 here is CASSPDSFEAFF. The CDR3 nucleotides are TGTGCCAGCAGCCCGGACAGTTTTGAAGCTTTCTTT.